This T cell receptor (beta chain) was recorded in a study of T cell repertoires and Cas9 in healthy adults. Study at large: CD4 and CD8 compartments: SpCas9-reactive T cells profiled for potency, cytotoxicity, lineage. Study-wide points: In vitro, SpCas9-reactive Tregs were reported to curb effector T cell proliferation and function.

The repertoire was sequenced with immunoSEQ multiplex PCR; TCRdb's copy has only in-frame clones and lacks some. The repertoire has around 25,000 clones, under 95% of them found once; the top ten carry roughly 0.69%. Comment on this clone: The antigen remains undetermined.

V dropped 4 bases and J dropped 4; count of bases not matched to a gene: 8. Germline V gene lookup returns CDR1 MNHEY and CDR2 SVGAGI. CDR3 size: 15 residues. Specimen: CD4+ effector T cells (CD127+, CD25-, CD137-, CD154-) from PBMCs; culture status not recorded. The chain employs TRBV6-5 and TRBJ2-5; 8 nucleotides match TRBD1. The clonotype comes from a human donor in good health. The CDR3 DNA sequence: TGTGCCAGCAGTTCCCCCGGACAGGGAATAGAGACCCAGTACTTC. This gives the protein CASSSPGQGIETQYF.